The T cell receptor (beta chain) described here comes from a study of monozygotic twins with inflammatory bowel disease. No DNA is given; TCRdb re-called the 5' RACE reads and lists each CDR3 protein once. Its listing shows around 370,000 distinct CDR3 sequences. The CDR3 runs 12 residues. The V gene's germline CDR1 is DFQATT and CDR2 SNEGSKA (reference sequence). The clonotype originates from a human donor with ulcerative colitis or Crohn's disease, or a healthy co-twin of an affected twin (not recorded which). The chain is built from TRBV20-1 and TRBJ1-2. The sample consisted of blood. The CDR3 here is CSARLGNYGYTF.